This is a list of T cell receptor beta chains from one sample in a study of T-cell memory formation after mild COVID-19. A single record per CDR3 protein comes from TCRdb applying MiXCR to the 5' RACE reads. The repertoire holds about 560,000 distinct CDR3 sequences, with 20% to 25% as singletons. What was sequenced was PBMCs or a T cell subset sorted from them (not recorded which). All receptors derive from an adult woman who had mild COVID-19 (a few samples of this study predate the infection). Cell type and time point are not known. Each CDR3 is given with its conserved first and last residue. A D gene is named only where the DNA matches it firmly. Size is omitted from some rows. Given values are once, few, many or a class for expanded clones.

J gene	V gene	clone size	D gene	CDR3 protein	CDR3 DNA
TRBJ2-3	TRBV24-1	.	.	CATSDWVNPDTQYF	TGTGCCACCAGTGATTGGGTAAACCCAGATACGCAGTATTTT
TRBJ1-2	TRBV4-2	many	TRBD1	CASSQEGQGANYGYTF	TGTGCCAGCAGCCAAGAGGGACAGGGCGCTAACTATGGCTACACCTTC
TRBJ2-7	TRBV6-1	.	.	CASSEAIGIQDEQYF	TGTGCCAGCAGTGAAGCGATTGGGATTCAGGACGAGCAGTACTTC
TRBJ2-1	TRBV6-5	.	TRBD2	CASSYFSGSSYNEQFF	TGTGCCAGCAGTTACTTTAGCGGGAGTTCTTACAATGAGCAGTTCTTC
TRBJ2-1	TRBV7-9	few	TRBD1	CASSSAVGQYNEQFF	TGTGCCAGCAGCTCCGCGGTGGGACAGTACAATGAGCAGTTCTTC
TRBJ1-1	TRBV13	.	.	CASSLRSTENTEAFF	TGTGCCAGCAGCTTACGGTCGACGGAGAACACTGAAGCTTTCTTT
TRBJ2-1	TRBV7-9	.	.	CASSPLGLVLHWSYNEQFF	TGTGCCAGCAGCCCTTTGGGGCTAGTCCTACACTGGTCCTACAATGAGCAGTTCTTC
TRBJ1-1	TRBV28	.	.	CASSSRWATEAFF	TGTGCCAGCAGTTCCCGGTGGGCCACTGAAGCTTTCTTT
TRBJ2-3	TRBV29-1	.	TRBD2	CSVAVGTSATDTQYF	TGCAGCGTTGCTGTGGGGACTAGCGCCACAGATACGCAGTATTTT
TRBJ2-7	TRBV18	few	TRBD2	CASSFGGRASDEQYF	TGTGCCAGCTCATTCGGCGGGAGGGCCTCTGACGAGCAGTACTTC
TRBJ2-1	TRBV20-1	.	TRBD2	CSARGSGGPYNEQFF	TGCAGTGCTAGAGGAAGCGGGGGGCCGTACAATGAGCAGTTCTTC
TRBJ1-2	TRBV7-6	.	.	CASSSRPQGDGYTF	TGTGCCAGCAGCTCACGACCCCAAGGGGATGGCTACACCTTC
TRBJ2-7	TRBV20-1	.	.	CSARDGGHGGYEQYF	TGCAGTGCTAGAGATGGGGGACACGGGGGCTACGAGCAGTACTTC
TRBJ2-2	TRBV6-5	.	.	CASSWLGELFF	TGTGCCAGCAGTTGGCTCGGGGAGCTGTTTTTT
TRBJ1-3	TRBV4-2	.	.	CASSQAGGAGNTIYF	TGTGCCAGCAGCCAAGCGGGGGGGGCTGGAAACACCATATATTTT
TRBJ1-2	TRBV6-5	many	.	CASSSAGVNYGYTF	TGTGCCAGCAGTTCCGCTGGGGTGAACTATGGCTACACCTTC
TRBJ2-5	TRBV6-5	.	.	CASSYYGVAQETQYF	TGTGCCAGCAGTTACTACGGGGTTGCCCAAGAGACCCAGTACTTC
TRBJ2-3	TRBV7-9	few	.	CASSYGQAFTDTQYF	TGTGCCAGCAGCTACGGGCAGGCTTTCACAGATACGCAGTATTTT
TRBJ2-3	TRBV5-1	few	.	CASSLYAGFSTDTQYF	TGCGCCAGCAGCTTGTATGCAGGGTTCAGCACAGATACGCAGTATTTT
TRBJ1-2	TRBV25-1	few	TRBD1	CASSKGGAHYGYTF	TGTGCCAGCAGCAAAGGGGGCGCGCACTATGGCTACACCTTC
TRBJ2-2	TRBV4-3	.	.	CASSQETGTGGELFF	TGCGCCAGCAGCCAAGAAACAGGGACGGGCGGGGAGCTGTTTTTT
TRBJ2-3	TRBV11-2	.	TRBD2	CASSLRGSGGGAADTQYF	TGTGCCAGCAGCTTAAGGGGCTCCGGCGGGGGGGCCGCAGATACGCAGTATTTT